A single sample gave rise to the 17 T cell receptor beta chains below, sequenced in a study of graft-versus-host responses after intestinal transplantation. TCRdb's copy holds only in-frame clones and misses some; the assay was immunoSEQ multiplex PCR. The table records roughly 8,100 clones, approximately 30% of them present only once. The sample here was alloreactive CD4+ T cells from a mixed lymphocyte reaction culture, taken before intestinal transplant. Indicated subset: CFSE-low proliferating T cells sorted from roughly 6-day pre-transplant mixed lymphocyte reaction (GvH or HvG direction). These receptors all stem from a human patient who received an intestinal transplant.

V is TRBV11-2 and J is TRBJ1-4; D not resolved. Deletions cut 3 bases from V and 6 bases from J, with 8 bases between. Germline V gives CDR1 SGHAT, CDR2 FQNNGV. The CDR3 runs to 13 residues. The CDR3 coding sequence is TGTGCCAGCAGCTTGCGCACAGATGAAAAACTGTTTTTT. Protein product: CASSLRTDEKLFF.

The rearrangement uses TRBV30 and TRBJ1-5; TRBD1 matches at 9 bases. CDR3 length equals 15 residues. From germline, CDR1 is GTSNPN and CDR2 SVGIG (reference sequence). Trimming at V came to 2 bases and at J to 2 bases, leaving 4 bases not matched to a gene. CDR3 in DNA: TGTGCCTGGAGTCGCACAGGGGGCGGCAATCAGCCCCAGCATTTT. As protein: CAWSRTGGGNQPQHF.

This sequence joins TRBV6-5 and TRBJ1-1; D uncertain. V was cut by 5 bases and J by 7 bases, with 17 bases left in between. The CDR3 is made up of 14 amino acids. Per the germline V gene, CDR1 is MNHEY and CDR2 is SVGAGI. The CDR3 loop is CASSARSAGREAFF. In DNA form, the CDR3 reads TGTGCCAGCAGTGCCCGCTCGGCAGGCCGTGAAGCTTTCTTT.

The chain joins TRBV18 to TRBJ2-7; D is undetermined. The CDR3 contains 13 residues. The ends were cut back, 3 bases at V and 0 bases at J, with 6 bases in the middle. Germline V gene lookup returns CDR1 KGHSH and CDR2 LQKENI. CDR3 nucleotides: TGTGCCAGCTCACCTCCGAGCTCCTACGAGCAGTACTTC. It specifies CASSPPSSYEQYF.

The chain employs TRBV28 and TRBJ1-6, with TRBD1 identical over 9 bases. This CDR3 is built from 16 residues. Germline V CDR1 and CDR2: MDHEN, SYDVKM. V lost 5 bases, J lost 7 bases, and 9 bases stayed unmatched. The CDR3 reads CASSPGQGPRNSPLHF. The CDR3 nucleotides read TGTGCCAGCAGTCCTGGACAGGGGCCTAGGAATTCACCCCTCCACTTT.

This clone was counted once. The rearrangement uses TRBV5-4 and TRBJ2-5, with 9 bases that match TRBD1. Germline V CDR1 and CDR2: SGHNT, YYREEE (reference sequence). The CDR3 covers 17 residues. J was trimmed by 4 bases and V by 4 bases; bases with no gene match: 14. The CDR3 bases are TGTGCCAGCAGCCCCGGGGGCGGGACAGGGTTTCGAGAGACCCAGTACTTC. This encodes CASSPGGGTGFRETQYF.

This clone showed up just once. The chain recombines TRBV28 with TRBJ2-7; TRBD1 aligns across 8 bases. Trimming removed 5 bases from V and 6 bases from J; junction bases left unmatched: 12. The CDR3 runs 15 residues. From germline, CDR1 is MDHEN and CDR2 SYDVKM. The CDR3 loop is CASSLSGTGSPEQYF. DNA for the CDR3: TGTGCCAGCAGTCTCTCCGGGACAGGCAGTCCCGAGCAGTACTTC. Full variable domain (remainder filled in from reference TRBV28 and TRBJ2-7): DVKVTQSSRYLVKRTGEKVFLECVQDMDHENMFWYRQDPGLGLRLIYFSYDVKMKEKGDIPEGYSVSREKKERFSLILESASTNQTSMYLCASSLSGTGSPEQYFGPGTRLTVT.

This clone was recorded a few times. The V and J genes are TRBV5-4 and TRBJ2-6; 9 bases fit TRBD1. The V and J ends lost 4 bases and 0 bases, in that order; junction bases with no gene match: 5. The germline CDR1 and CDR2 sequences are SGHNT and YYREEE (reference sequence). This CDR3 is 17 amino acids long. CDR3 loop: CASSPGTGLSGANVLTF. The DNA of the CDR3 is TGTGCCAGCAGCCCCGGGACAGGGCTCTCTGGGGCCAACGTCCTGACTTTC.

This clone has just a few counts. This chain connects TRBV6-5 to TRBJ2-7; no definite D call. Trimming took off 2 bases at V and 3 bases at J, with 5 bases between the two ends. The CDR3 covers 12 residues. The germline V gene has CDR1 MNHEY and CDR2 SVGAGI. CDR3 in DNA: TGTGCCAGCAGTTACAACGGCTACGAGCAGTACTTC. It translates to CASSYNGYEQYF.

This clone was observed a handful of times. CDR3 sequence reads: CASSWVAGAQETQYF. The CDR3 nucleotides are TGCGCCAGCAGCTGGGTAGCGGGGGCCCAAGAGACCCAGTACTTC. The chain joins TRBV5-1 to TRBJ2-5, with 9 bases that match TRBD2. The CDR3 extends over 15 amino acids. V was pared by 3 bases and J by 1 base, with 4 bases of the junction left unmatched. Germline assignment: CDR1 SGHRS and CDR2 YFSETQ.

V is TRBV6-5 and J is TRBJ2-7, with 8 nucleotides matching TRBD2. In germline, CDR1 is MNHEY, CDR2 SVGAGI. The CDR3 runs to 14 residues. V was pared by 5 bases and J by 4 bases, with 7 bases of the junction left unmatched. CDR3 in amino acids: CASSIERGNYEQYF. The CDR3, as DNA: TGTGCCAGCAGTATCGAGCGGGGGAATTACGAGCAGTACTTC.

The genes are TRBV15 and TRBJ2-1; 15 nucleotides align to TRBD2. V was clipped by 5 bases and J by 7 bases; unmatched bases: 9. The germline gives CDR1 LNHNV, CDR2 YYDKDF (reference sequence). This CDR3 comprises 17 residues. The CDR3 loop reads CATSSRTSGRGGNEQFF. The CDR3 bases are TGTGCCACCAGCTCTCGGACTAGCGGGAGGGGGGGGAATGAGCAGTTCTTC.

This clone was recorded a few times. The rearrangement uses TRBV9 and TRBJ2-1; D perhaps matches TRBD2 (5 bases). V was cut by 5 bases and J by 2 bases, with 8 bases left in between. The germline V gene encodes CDR1 SGDLS and CDR2 YYNGEE. CDR3 length: 13 residues. The CDR3 sequence: CASSLAPYNEQFF. In DNA, the CDR3 is TGTGCCAGCAGTCTAGCCCCCTACAATGAGCAGTTCTTC.

This chain uses TRBV18 with TRBJ2-7; TRBD2 aligns across 15 bases. The CDR3 sequence is 20 residues long. V was pared by 3 bases and J by 0 bases, with 12 bases of the junction left unmatched. Germline V lookup: CDR1 KGHSH, CDR2 LQKENI. The CDR3 nucleotides are TGTGCCAGCTCACCTTTATACGGCGGGACTAGCGGGGGGAGCTCCTACGAGCAGTACTTC. This gives the protein CASSPLYGGTSGGSSYEQYF.

J is TRBJ2-1 and V is TRBV4-1, with a possible D match to TRBD2 (6 bases). The CDR3 is 13 residues long. CDR1 and CDR2 (germline): MGHRA, YSYEKL. V lost 3 bases to trimming and J lost 10 bases, with 13 bases between them. CDR3 sequence (DNA): TGCGCCAGCAGCCAGACTAGTGGGGGGGAGCAGTTCTTC. This encodes CASSQTSGGEQFF.

The V and J genes are TRBV14 and TRBJ1-6; perhaps TRBD1 as D (6 bases). The germline V gene has CDR1 SGHDN and CDR2 FVKESK. The V and J ends lost 2 bases and 5 bases respectively, with 10 bases between them. The CDR3 consists of 15 residues. The chain's CDR3 is CASSQNQGNNSPLHF. The CDR3 nucleotides are TGTGCCAGCAGCCAAAACCAGGGGAATAATTCACCCCTCCACTTT.

The V call is TRBV6-1, the J call TRBJ1-2; D gene uncertain. The CDR3 runs to 11 residues. Germline V gene sequence: CDR1 MNHNS, CDR2 SASEGT. Trimming cost V 5 bases and J 5 bases, with 6 bases left between them. The CDR3 DNA sequence: TGTGCCAGCAGTCCGGGGTATGGCTACACCTTC. This translates into CASSPGYGYTF.